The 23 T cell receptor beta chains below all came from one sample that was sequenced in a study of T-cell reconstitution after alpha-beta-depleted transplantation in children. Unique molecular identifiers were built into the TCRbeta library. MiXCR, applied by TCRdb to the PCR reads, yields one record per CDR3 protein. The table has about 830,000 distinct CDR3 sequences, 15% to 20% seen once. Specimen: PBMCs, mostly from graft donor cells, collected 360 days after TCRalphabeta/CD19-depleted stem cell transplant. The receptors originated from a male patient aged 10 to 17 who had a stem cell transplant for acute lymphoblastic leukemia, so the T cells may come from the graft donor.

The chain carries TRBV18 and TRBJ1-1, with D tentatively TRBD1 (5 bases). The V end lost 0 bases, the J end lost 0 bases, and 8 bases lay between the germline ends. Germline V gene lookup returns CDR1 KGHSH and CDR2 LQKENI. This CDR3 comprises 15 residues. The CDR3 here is CASSPPEGVNTEAFF. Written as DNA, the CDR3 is TGTGCCAGCTCACCACCTGAAGGGGTGAACACTGAAGCTTTCTTT.

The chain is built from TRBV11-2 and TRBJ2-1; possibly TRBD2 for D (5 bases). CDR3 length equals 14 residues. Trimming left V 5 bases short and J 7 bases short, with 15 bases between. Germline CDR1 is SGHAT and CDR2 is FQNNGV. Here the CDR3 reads CASSAQLLVNEQFF. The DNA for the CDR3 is TGTGCCAGCAGCGCACAGTTACTAGTTAATGAGCAGTTCTTC. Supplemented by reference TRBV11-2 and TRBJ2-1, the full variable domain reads EAGVAQSPRYKIIEKRQSVAFWCNPISGHATLYWYQQILGQGPKLLIQFQNNGVVDDSQLPKDRFSAERLKGVDSTLKIQPAKLEDSAVYLCASSAQLLVNEQFFGPGTRLTVL.

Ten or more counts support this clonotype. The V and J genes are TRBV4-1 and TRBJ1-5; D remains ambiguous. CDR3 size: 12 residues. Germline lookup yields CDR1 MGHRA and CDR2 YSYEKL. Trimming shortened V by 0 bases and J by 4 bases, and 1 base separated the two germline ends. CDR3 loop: CASSQENQPQHF. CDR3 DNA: TGCGCCAGCAGCCAAGAGAATCAGCCCCAGCATTTT.

The CDR3 DNA is TGCGCCAGCAGGCTGAGCGACAGACTGAACACTGAAGCTTTCTTT. Protein sequence: CASRLSDRLNTEAFF. This chain connects TRBV4-1 to TRBJ1-1; tentative D call: TRBD1 (5 bases). Trimming shortened V by 6 bases and J by 0 bases, and 14 bases separated the two germline ends. The germline V gene has CDR1 MGHRA and CDR2 YSYEKL. This CDR3 spans 15 amino acids.

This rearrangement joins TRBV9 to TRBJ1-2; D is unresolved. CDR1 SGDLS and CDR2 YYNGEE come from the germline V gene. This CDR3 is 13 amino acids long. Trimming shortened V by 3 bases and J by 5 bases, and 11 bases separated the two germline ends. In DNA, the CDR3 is TGTGCCAGCAGCGACACCCAGGAGTATGGCTACACCTTC. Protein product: CASSDTQEYGYTF.

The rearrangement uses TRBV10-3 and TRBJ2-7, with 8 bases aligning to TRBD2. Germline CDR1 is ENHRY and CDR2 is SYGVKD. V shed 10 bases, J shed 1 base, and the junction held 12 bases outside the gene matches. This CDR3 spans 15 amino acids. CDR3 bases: TGTGCCAGCGGATGGTCAGCGGGAGCGTCCTACGAGCAGTACTTC. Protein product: CASGWSAGASYEQYF.

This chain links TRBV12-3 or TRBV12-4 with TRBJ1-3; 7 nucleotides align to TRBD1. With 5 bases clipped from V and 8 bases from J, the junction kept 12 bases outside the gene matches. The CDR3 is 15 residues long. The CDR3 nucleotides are TGTGCCAGCAGTCCCCAGACAGGGAGGGGAGACACCATATATTTT. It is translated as CASSPQTGRGDTIYF.

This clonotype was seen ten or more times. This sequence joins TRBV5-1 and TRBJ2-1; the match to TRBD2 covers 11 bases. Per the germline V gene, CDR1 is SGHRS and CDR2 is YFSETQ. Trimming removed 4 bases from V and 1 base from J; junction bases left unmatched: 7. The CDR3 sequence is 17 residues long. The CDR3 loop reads CASSLVAGGLSYNEQFF. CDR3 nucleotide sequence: TGCGCCAGCAGCCTTGTAGCGGGAGGGTTATCCTACAATGAGCAGTTCTTC.

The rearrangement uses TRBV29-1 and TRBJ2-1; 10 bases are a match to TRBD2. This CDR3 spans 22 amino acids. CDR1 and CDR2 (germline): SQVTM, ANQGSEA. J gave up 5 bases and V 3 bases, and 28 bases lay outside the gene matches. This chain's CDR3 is CSVEPFPDPGLATRGSHNEQFF. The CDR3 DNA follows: TGCAGCGTTGAGCCCTTCCCTGATCCGGGACTAGCGACGAGGGGATCCCACAATGAGCAGTTCTTC.

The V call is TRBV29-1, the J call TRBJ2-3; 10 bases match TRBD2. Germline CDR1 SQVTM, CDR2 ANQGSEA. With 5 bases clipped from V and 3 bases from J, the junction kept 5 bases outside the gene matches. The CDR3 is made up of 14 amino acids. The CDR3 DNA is TGCAGCGTTTTGAGCGGGAGGGCGACAGATACGCAGTATTTT. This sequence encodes CSVLSGRATDTQYF.

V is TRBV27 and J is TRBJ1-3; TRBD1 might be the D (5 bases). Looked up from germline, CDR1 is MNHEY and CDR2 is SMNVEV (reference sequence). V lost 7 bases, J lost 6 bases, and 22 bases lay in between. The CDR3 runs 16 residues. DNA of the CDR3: TGTGCCAGCACCAGCCTTGGGGGAAGATTCCCAAACACCATATATTTT. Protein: CASTSLGGRFPNTIYF.

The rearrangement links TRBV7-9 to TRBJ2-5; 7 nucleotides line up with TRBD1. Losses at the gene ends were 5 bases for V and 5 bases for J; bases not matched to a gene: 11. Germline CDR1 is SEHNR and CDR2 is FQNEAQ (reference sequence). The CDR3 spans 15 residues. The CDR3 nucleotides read TGTGCCAGCAGCCCTCCCGACAGGGTGGGGGAGACCCAGTACTTC. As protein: CASSPPDRVGETQYF.

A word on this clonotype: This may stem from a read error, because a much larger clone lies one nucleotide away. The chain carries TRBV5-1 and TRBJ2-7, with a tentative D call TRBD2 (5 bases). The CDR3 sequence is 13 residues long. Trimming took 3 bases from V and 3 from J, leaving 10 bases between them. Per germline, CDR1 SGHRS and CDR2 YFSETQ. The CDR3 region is CASSWRGNYEQYF. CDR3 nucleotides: TGCGCCAGCAGCTGGAGAGGGAACTACGAGCAGTACTTC.

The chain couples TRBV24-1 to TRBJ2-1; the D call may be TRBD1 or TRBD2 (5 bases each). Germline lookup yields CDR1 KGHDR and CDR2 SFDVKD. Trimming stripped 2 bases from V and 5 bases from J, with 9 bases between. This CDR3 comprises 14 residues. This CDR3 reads CATSDSRGDNEQFF. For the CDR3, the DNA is TGTGCCACCAGTGATTCCCGGGGCGACAATGAGCAGTTCTTC.

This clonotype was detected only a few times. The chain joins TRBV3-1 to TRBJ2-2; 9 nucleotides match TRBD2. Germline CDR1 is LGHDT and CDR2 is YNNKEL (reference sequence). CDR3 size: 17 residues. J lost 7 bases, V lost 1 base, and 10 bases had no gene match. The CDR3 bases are TGTGCCAGCAGCCAAGGTCAGGCTAGCGGGACGGACGGGGAGCTGTTTTTT. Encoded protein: CASSQGQASGTDGELFF.

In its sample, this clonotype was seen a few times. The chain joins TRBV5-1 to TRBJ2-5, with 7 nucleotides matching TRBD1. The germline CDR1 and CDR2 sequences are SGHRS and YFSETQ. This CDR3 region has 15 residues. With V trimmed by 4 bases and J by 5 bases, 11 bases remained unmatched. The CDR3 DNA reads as TGCGCCAGCAGCCTAAGAGACAGGGATTGGGAGACCCAGTACTTC. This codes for CASSLRDRDWETQYF. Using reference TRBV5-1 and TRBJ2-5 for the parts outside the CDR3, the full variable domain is KAGVTQTPRYLIKTRGQQVTLSCSPISGHRSVSWYQQTPGQGLQFLFEYFSETQRNKGNFPGRFSGRQFSNSRSEMNVSTLELGDSALYLCASSLRDRDWETQYFGPGTRLLVL.

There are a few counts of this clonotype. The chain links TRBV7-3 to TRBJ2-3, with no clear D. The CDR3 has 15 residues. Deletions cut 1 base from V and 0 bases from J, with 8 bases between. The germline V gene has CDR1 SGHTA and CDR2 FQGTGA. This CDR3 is CASSLIWTSTDTQYF. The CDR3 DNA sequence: TGTGCCAGCAGCTTAATCTGGACGAGCACAGATACGCAGTATTTT.

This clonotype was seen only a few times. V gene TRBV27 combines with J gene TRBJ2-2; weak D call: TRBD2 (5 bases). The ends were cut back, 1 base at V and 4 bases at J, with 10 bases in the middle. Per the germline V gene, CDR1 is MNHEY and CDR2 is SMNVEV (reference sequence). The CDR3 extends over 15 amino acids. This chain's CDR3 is CASSLWQRSTGELFF. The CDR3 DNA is TGTGCCAGCAGTTTATGGCAGCGGAGCACCGGGGAGCTGTTTTTT.

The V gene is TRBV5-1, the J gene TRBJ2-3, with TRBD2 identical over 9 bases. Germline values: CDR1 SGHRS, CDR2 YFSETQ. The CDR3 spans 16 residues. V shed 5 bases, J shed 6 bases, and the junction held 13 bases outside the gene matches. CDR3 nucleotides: TGCGCCAGCAGAAGGGGGGGACTAGCCATCGGCGATACGCAGTATTTT. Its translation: CASRRGGLAIGDTQYF. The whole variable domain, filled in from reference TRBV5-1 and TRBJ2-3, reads KAGVTQTPRYLIKTRGQQVTLSCSPISGHRSVSWYQQTPGQGLQFLFEYFSETQRNKGNFPGRFSGRQFSNSRSEMNVSTLELGDSALYLCASRRGGLAIGDTQYFGPGTRLTVL.

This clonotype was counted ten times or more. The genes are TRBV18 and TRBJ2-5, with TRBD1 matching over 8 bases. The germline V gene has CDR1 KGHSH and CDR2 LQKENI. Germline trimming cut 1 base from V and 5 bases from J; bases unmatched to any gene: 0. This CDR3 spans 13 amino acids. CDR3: CASSPRDRETQYF. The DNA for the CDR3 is TGTGCCAGCTCACCACGGGACAGGGAGACCCAGTACTTC.

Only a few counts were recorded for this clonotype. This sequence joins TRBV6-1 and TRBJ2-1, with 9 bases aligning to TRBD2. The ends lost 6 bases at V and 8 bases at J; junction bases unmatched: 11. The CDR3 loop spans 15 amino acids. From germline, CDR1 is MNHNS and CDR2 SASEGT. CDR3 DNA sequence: TGTGCCAGCAGATGGCTTAGCGGGAGAAAAGATGAGCAGTTCTTC. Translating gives CASRWLSGRKDEQFF.

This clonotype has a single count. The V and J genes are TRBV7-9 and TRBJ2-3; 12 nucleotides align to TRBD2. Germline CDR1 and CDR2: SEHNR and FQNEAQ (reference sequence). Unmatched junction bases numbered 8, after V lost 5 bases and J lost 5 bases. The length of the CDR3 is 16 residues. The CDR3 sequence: CASSPVRGLAGDTQYF. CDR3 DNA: TGTGCCAGCAGCCCAGTCCGGGGACTAGCGGGAGATACGCAGTATTTT.

The DNA for the CDR3 is TGCGCCAGCAGCGCCGGGACTAGCGGGAAGAACGGGGAGCTGTTTTTT. This translates into CASSAGTSGKNGELFF. The gene calls are TRBV5-1 and TRBJ2-2; 13 nucleotides agree with TRBD2. The germline CDR1 and CDR2 sequences are SGHRS and YFSETQ. CDR3 length: 16 amino acids. Unmatched junction bases numbered 7, after V lost 4 bases and J lost 7 bases.